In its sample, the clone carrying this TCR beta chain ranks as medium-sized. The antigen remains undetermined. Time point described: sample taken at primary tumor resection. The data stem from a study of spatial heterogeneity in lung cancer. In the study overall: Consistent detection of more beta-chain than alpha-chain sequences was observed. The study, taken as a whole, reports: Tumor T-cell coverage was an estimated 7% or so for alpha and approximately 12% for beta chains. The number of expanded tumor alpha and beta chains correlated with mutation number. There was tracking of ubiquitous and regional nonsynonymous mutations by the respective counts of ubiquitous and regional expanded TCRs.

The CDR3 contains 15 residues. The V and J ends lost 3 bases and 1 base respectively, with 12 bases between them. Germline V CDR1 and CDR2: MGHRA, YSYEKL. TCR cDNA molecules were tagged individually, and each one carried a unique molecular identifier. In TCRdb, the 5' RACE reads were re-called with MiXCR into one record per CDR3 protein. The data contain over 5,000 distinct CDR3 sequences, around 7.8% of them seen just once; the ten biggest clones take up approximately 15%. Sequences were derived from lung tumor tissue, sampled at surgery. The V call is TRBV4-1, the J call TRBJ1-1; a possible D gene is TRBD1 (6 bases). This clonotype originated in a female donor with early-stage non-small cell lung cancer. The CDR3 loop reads CASSQGTHRNTEAFF. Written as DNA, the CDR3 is TGCGCCAGCAGCCAGGGGACACACCGGAACACTGAAGCTTTCTTT.